This T cell receptor (beta chain) was identified during a study of blood T cell repertoires in COVID-19. Study-level background: Samples of COVID-19 (acute and convalescent) were obtained from the United States, Italy and Spain. In each case, the material was cDNA or gDNA derived from T cells, B-cell-depleted T cells, or PBMCs.

Study processing details: Reference gene primer amplification in the assay estimated nucleated cell counts. Profiling relied on immunoSEQ multiplex PCR, and the TCRdb table lists in-frame clones only, not all of them. The D gene and trimming were derived from the DNA, and the V and J assignments and clone size from that table. The table records fewer than 350,000 clones, about 92% of them present only once. The Seattle site enrolled patients during active infection and followed them longitudinally. The sequencing sample was made of peripheral blood. The clonotype originates from a woman aged 55-70 years with COVID-19, enrolled during active disease.

CDR3 bases: TGTGCCAGCAGCCAAGAGGAGTATGGCTACACCTTC. It codes for CASSQEEYGYTF. This chain connects TRBV3-1 (or the pseudogene TRBV3-2) to TRBJ1-2; no definite D call. CDR1 is LGHDT, CDR2 YNNKEL, per germline (reference sequence). The V gene lost 0 bases and the J gene lost 5 bases, with 4 bases spanning the gap. The length of the CDR3 is 12 residues.